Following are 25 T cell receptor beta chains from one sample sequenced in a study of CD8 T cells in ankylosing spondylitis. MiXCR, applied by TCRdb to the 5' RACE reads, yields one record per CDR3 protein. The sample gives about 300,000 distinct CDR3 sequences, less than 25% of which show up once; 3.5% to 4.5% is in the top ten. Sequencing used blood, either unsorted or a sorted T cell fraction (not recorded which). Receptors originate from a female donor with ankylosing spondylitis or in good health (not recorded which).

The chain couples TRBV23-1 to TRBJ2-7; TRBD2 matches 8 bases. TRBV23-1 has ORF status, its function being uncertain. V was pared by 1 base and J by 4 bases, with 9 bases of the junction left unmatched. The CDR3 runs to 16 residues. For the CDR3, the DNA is TGCGCCAGCAGTCAATGGGACATAGCGGGAAATTACGAGCAGTACTTC. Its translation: CASSQWDIAGNYEQYF.

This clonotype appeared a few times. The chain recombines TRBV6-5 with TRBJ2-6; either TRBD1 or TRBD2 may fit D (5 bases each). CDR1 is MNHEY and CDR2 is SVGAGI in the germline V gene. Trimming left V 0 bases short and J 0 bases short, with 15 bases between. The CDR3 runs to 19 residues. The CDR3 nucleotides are TGTGCCAGCAGTTACTCCACCGGGGCGTTGAGCTCTGGGGCCAACGTCCTGACTTTC. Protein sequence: CASSYSTGALSSGANVLTF.

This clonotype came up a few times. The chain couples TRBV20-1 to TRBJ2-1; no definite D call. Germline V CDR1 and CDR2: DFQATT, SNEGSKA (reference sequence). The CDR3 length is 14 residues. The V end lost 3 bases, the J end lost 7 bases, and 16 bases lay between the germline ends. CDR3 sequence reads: CSASSLKGKNEQFF. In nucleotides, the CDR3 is TGCAGTGCTAGTAGCCTAAAAGGCAAGAATGAGCAGTTCTTC.

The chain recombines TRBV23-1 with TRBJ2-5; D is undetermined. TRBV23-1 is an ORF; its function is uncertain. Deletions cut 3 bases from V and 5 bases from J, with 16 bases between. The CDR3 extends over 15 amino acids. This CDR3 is CASSHPPYFGETQYF. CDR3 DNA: TGCGCCAGCAGTCACCCCCCCTATTTCGGGGAGACCCAGTACTTC.

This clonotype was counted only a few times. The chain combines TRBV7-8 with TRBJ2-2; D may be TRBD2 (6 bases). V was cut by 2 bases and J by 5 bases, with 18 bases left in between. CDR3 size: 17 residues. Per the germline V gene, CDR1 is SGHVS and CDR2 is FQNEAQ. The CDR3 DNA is TGTGCCAGCAGCTTATTTGGCGGGGTTGGAGAAACCGGGGAGCTGTTTTTT. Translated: CASSLFGGVGETGELFF.

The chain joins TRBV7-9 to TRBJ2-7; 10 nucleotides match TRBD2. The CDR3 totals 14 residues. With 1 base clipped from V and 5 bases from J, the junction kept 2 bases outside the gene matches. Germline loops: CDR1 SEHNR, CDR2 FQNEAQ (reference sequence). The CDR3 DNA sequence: TGTGCCAGCAGCTTAGGGGGACTAGCGAACGAGCAGTACTTC. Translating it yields CASSLGGLANEQYF.

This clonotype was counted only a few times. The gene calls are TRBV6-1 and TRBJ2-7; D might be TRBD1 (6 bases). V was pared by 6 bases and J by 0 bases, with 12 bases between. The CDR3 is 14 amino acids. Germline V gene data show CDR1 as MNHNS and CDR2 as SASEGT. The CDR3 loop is CASRPQGHSYEQYF. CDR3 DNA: TGTGCCAGCAGACCACAGGGCCACTCCTACGAGCAGTACTTC.

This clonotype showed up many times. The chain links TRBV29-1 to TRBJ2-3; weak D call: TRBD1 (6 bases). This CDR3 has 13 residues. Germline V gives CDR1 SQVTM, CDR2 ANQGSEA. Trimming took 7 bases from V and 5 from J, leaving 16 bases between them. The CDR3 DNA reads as TGCAGCGCCTCGCTGGGGGCTGGAGATACGCAGTATTTT. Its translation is CSASLGAGDTQYF.

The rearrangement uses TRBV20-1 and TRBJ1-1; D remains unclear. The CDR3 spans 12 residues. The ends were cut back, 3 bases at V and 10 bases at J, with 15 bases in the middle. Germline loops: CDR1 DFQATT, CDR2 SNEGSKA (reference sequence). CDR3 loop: CSASGRIEGAFF. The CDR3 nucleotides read TGCAGTGCTAGCGGGCGTATAGAGGGAGCTTTCTTT.

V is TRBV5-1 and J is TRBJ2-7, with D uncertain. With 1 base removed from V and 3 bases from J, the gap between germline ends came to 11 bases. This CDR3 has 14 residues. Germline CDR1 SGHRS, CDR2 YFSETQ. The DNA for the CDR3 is TGCGCCAGCAGCTTGATGGATCAGTACTACGAGCAGTACTTC. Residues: CASSLMDQYYEQYF.

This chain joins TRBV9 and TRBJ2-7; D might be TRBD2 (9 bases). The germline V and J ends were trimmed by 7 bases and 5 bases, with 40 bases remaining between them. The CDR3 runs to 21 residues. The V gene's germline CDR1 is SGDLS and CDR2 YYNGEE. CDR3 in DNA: TGTGCCAGCGCGCCGACAGGGGCCTTAGTCGCGGGAGGGCAAGTTCACCACGAGCAGTACTTC. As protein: CASAPTGALVAGGQVHHEQYF. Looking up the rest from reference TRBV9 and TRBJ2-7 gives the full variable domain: DSGVTQTPKHLITATGQRVTLRCSPRSGDLSVYWYQQSLDQGLQFLIQYYNGEERAKGNILERFSAQQFPDLHSELNLSSLELGDSALYFCASAPTGALVAGGQVHHEQYFGPGTRLTVT.

The CDR3 DNA reads as TGCAGTGCTCCCCTCAACGGCGTAGATACGCAGTATTTT. Its translation: CSAPLNGVDTQYF. The V gene is TRBV20-1, the J gene TRBJ2-3; D gene ambiguous. The CDR3 spans 13 residues. Per germline, CDR1 DFQATT and CDR2 SNEGSKA (reference sequence). Trimming took off 5 bases at V and 5 bases at J, with 14 bases between the two ends.

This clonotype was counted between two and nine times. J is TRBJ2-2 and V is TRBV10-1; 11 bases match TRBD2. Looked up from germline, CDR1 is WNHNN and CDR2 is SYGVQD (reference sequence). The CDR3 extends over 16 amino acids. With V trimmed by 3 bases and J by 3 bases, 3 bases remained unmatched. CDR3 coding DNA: TGCGCCAGCAGTGAATCTAGCGGGAGGCACACCGGGGAGCTGTTTTTT. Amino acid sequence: CASSESSGRHTGELFF.

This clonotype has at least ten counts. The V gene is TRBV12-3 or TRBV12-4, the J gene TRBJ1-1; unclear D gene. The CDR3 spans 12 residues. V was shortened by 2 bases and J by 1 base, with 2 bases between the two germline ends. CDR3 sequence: CASSLRNTEAFF. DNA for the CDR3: TGTGCCAGCAGTTTACGGAACACTGAAGCTTTCTTT.

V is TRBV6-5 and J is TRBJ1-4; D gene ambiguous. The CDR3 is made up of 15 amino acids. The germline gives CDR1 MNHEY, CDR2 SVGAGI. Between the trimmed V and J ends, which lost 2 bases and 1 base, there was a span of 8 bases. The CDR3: CASSYGARTNEKLFF. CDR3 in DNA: TGTGCCAGCAGTTACGGAGCCAGAACTAATGAAAAACTGTTTTTT.

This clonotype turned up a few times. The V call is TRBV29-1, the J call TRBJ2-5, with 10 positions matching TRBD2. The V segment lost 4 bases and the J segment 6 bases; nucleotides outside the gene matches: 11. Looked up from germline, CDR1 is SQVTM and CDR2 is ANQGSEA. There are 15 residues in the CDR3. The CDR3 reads CSVVGTSGNSKTQYF. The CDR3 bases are TGCAGCGTTGTGGGTACTAGCGGGAATAGTAAGACCCAGTACTTC.

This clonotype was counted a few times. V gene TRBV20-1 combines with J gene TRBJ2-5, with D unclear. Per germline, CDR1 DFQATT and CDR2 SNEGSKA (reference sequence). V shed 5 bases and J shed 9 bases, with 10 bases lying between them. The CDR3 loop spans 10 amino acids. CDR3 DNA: TGCAGTGCTGGGCTAGGGCCCCAGTACTTC. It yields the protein CSAGLGPQYF.

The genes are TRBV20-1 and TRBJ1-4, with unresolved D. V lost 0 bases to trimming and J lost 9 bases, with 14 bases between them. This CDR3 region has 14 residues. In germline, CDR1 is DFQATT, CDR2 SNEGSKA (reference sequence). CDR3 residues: CSARDSIQVKKLFF. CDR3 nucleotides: TGCAGTGCTAGAGACAGCATTCAGGTGAAAAAACTGTTTTTT.

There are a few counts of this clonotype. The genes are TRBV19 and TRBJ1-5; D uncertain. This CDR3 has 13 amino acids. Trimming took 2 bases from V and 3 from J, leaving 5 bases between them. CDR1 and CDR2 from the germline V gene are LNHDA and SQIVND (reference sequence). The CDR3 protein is CASSIRNNQPQHF. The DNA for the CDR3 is TGTGCCAGTAGTATACGGAACAATCAGCCCCAGCATTTT.

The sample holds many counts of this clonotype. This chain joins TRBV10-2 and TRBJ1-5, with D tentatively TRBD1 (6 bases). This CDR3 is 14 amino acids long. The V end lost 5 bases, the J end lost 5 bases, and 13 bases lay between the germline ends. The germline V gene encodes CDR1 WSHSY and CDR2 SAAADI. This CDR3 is CASSSTGPDQPQHF. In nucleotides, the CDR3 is TGCGCCAGCAGTTCAACAGGGCCGGATCAGCCCCAGCATTTT.

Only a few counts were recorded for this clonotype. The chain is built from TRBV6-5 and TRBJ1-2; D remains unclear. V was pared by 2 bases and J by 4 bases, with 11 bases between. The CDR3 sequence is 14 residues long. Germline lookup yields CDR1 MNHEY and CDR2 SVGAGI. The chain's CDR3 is CASSYVGGSYGYTF. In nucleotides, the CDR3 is TGTGCCAGCAGTTACGTAGGCGGATCCTATGGCTACACCTTC.

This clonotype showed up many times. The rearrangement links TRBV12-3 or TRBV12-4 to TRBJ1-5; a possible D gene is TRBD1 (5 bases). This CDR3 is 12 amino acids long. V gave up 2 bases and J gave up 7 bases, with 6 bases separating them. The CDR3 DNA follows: TGTGCCAGCAGTTTACAGGGCCAGCCCCAGCATTTT. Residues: CASSLQGQPQHF.

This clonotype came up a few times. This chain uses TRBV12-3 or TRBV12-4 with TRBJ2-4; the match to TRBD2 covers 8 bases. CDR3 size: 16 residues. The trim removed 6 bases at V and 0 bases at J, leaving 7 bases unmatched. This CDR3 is CASSQTSAGAKNIQYF. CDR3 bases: TGTGCCAGCAGCCAGACTAGCGCGGGAGCCAAAAACATTCAGTACTTC.

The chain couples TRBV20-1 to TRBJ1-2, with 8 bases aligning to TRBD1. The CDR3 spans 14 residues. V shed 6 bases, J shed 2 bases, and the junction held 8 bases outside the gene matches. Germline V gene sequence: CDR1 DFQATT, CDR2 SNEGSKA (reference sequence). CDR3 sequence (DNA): TGCAGTGCCCACGGACAGGGATGGAACTATGGCTACACCTTC. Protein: CSAHGQGWNYGYTF.

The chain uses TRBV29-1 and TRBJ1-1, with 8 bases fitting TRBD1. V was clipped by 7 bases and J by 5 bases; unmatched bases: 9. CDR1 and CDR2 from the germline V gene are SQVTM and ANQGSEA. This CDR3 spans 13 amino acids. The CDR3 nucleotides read TGCAGCGACTCACAGGGGGTCGTAACTGAAGCTTTCTTT. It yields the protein CSDSQGVVTEAFF. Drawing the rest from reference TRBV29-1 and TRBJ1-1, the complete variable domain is SAVISQKPSRDICQRGTSLTIQCQVDSQVTMMFWYRQQPGQSLTLIATANQGSEATYESGFVIDKFPISRPNLTFSTLTVSNMSPEDSSIYLCSDSQGVVTEAFFGQGTRLTVV.